The rows below give T cell receptor beta chains drawn from one sample of a study of identical twins. Via MiXCR, TCRdb re-called the 5' RACE reads, giving one row per CDR3 protein. The sample has 410,000 or so distinct CDR3 sequences, approximately 17% seen once. Sequenced: naive T cells sorted from blood. The receptors shown here come from a man aged 45 to 65 in good health. Each CDR3 is given with its conserved first and last residue. Fields, in order: CDR3 protein, CDR3 DNA, V gene, CDR3 length, D gene, clone size, J gene. D genes are given only for firm matches. Only some rows state a clone size, as once, few, many or a class for expanded clones.

CASSSSSSGRRVFGELFF | TGTGCCAGCAGTTCCTCCTCTAGCGGGAGACGGGTTTTCGGGGAGCTGTTTTTT | TRBV6-5 | 18 | TRBD2 | many | TRBJ2-2
CATSSRPRRGELFF | TGTGCCACCAGCAGCCGCCCCCGTCGCGGGGAGCTGTTTTTT | TRBV15 | 14 | . | few | TRBJ2-2
CASTRVSYNEQFF | TGTGCCAGCACGCGGGTCTCCTACAATGAGCAGTTCTTC | TRBV6-2/TRBV6-3 | 13 | . | many | TRBJ2-1
CASSPDWGAEQFF | TGCGCCAGCAGCCCGGATTGGGGGGCTGAGCAGTTCTTC | TRBV5-1 | 13 | . | many | TRBJ2-1
CASSLGEGIAYEQYF | TGTGCCAGCAGTTTAGGGGAAGGGATTGCGTACGAGCAGTACTTC | TRBV28 | 15 | . | many | TRBJ2-7
CSASRGWDQPQHF | TGCAGTGCCAGCAGGGGTTGGGATCAGCCCCAGCATTTT | TRBV20-1 | 13 | . | . | TRBJ1-5
CSVEEGGLAGRSYEQYF | TGCAGCGTTGAAGAGGGAGGACTAGCGGGGCGCTCCTACGAGCAGTACTTC | TRBV29-1 | 17 | TRBD2 | few | TRBJ2-7
CASSYGTEYEQYF | TGTGCCAGCAGTTACGGAACAGAGTACGAGCAGTACTTC | TRBV6-2/TRBV6-3 | 13 | . | many | TRBJ2-7
CASSVGPKETQYF | TGTGCCAGCAGCGTAGGACCGAAAGAGACCCAGTACTTC | TRBV9 | 13 | . | once | TRBJ2-5
CSAGGRVNTEAFF | TGCAGTGCGGGGGGCAGAGTGAACACTGAAGCTTTCTTT | TRBV20-1 | 13 | . | few | TRBJ1-1
CSARDTRGRRETQYF | TGCAGTGCTAGAGATACACGGGGGCGCCGGGAGACCCAGTACTTC | TRBV20-1 | 15 | . | . | TRBJ2-5
CASSLAPGSQETQYF | TGCGCCAGCAGCTTAGCCCCAGGGAGCCAAGAGACCCAGTACTTC | TRBV5-1 | 15 | . | . | TRBJ2-5
CSAKRKINYNEQFF | TGCAGTGCCAAGCGGAAGATAAACTACAATGAGCAGTTCTTC | TRBV20-1 | 14 | . | . | TRBJ2-1
CAISEPFSGKYF | TGTGCCATCAGCGAACCATTTTCGGGGAAGTACTTC | TRBV10-3 | 12 | . | . | TRBJ2-7
CASSSWAGPSTDTQYF | TGTGCCAGCAGCTCCTGGGCAGGCCCTAGCACAGATACGCAGTATTTT | TRBV9 | 16 | . | . | TRBJ2-3
CSARVVGWGYEQYF | TGCAGTGCTAGAGTGGTGGGATGGGGTTACGAGCAGTACTTC | TRBV20-1 | 14 | . | . | TRBJ2-7
CASSLGVRGEKLFF | TGTGCCAGCAGTTTAGGAGTAAGGGGTGAAAAACTGTTTTTT | TRBV27 | 14 | . | few | TRBJ1-4
CSARVRSGGDYYNEQFF | TGCAGTGCTAGAGTAAGGAGCGGGGGGGATTACTACAATGAGCAGTTCTTC | TRBV20-1 | 17 | TRBD2 | . | TRBJ2-1
CAISYPGTGYTDTQYF | TGTGCCATCAGTTATCCCGGGACAGGGTACACAGATACGCAGTATTTT | TRBV10-3 | 16 | TRBD1 | . | TRBJ2-3
CASSLGSGDGETQYF | TGTGCCAGCAGCTTAGGTTCAGGGGACGGTGAGACCCAGTACTTC | TRBV7-9 | 15 | . | many | TRBJ2-5
CASSYSTGDQETQYF | TGTGCCAGCAGTTACTCGACAGGGGACCAAGAGACCCAGTACTTC | TRBV6-2/TRBV6-3 | 15 | TRBD1 | few | TRBJ2-5
CASSLRGSGANVLTF | TGTGCCAGCAGTTTACGGGGCTCTGGGGCCAACGTCCTGACTTTC | TRBV12-3/TRBV12-4 | 15 | . | many | TRBJ2-6
CASRPNIPAGVLYNEQFF | TGTGCCAGCAGACCAAACATTCCAGCGGGAGTACTCTACAATGAGCAGTTCTTC | TRBV6-2/TRBV6-3 | 18 | TRBD2 | . | TRBJ2-1
CAWEQGAGNEQFF | TGTGCCTGGGAACAGGGGGCTGGGAATGAGCAGTTCTTC | TRBV30 | 13 | TRBD1 | . | TRBJ2-1
CASSQVGTGELFF | TGTGCCAGCAGCCAAGTGGGGACCGGGGAGCTGTTTTTT | TRBV3-1 | 13 | . | . | TRBJ2-2
CASSYGTSGETQYF | TGTGCCAGCAGCTACGGGACTAGTGGAGAGACCCAGTACTTC | TRBV5-6 | 14 | TRBD2 | many | TRBJ2-5
CASSKVWDEQYF | TGTGCCAGCAGCAAAGTTTGGGACGAGCAGTACTTC | TRBV28 | 12 | . | . | TRBJ2-7
CSVPWGGNQETQYF | TGCAGCGTTCCTTGGGGAGGGAACCAAGAGACCCAGTACTTC | TRBV29-1 | 14 | TRBD2 | few | TRBJ2-5
CSAAKWAGGNTGELFF | TGCAGTGCTGCCAAGTGGGCGGGGGGAAACACCGGGGAGCTGTTTTTT | TRBV20-1 | 16 | TRBD2 | . | TRBJ2-2
CSARGHPGAGLYEQYF | TGCAGTGCTAGAGGCCACCCCGGAGCGGGACTCTACGAGCAGTACTTC | TRBV20-1 | 16 | TRBD2 | many | TRBJ2-7
CSAPEGGLEAFF | TGCAGTGCTCCCGAAGGGGGATTAGAAGCTTTCTTT | TRBV20-1 | 12 | . | many | TRBJ1-1
CASSSTGAPQHF | TGTGCCAGCAGTTCCACAGGGGCGCCCCAGCATTTT | TRBV27 | 12 | TRBD1 | . | TRBJ1-5
CASTVQGSSYNSPLHF | TGTGCCAGTACCGTCCAGGGGAGCTCCTATAATTCACCCCTCCACTTT | TRBV2 | 16 | . | few | TRBJ1-6
CASSLQGADGYTF | TGCGCCAGCAGCTTGCAGGGGGCTGATGGCTACACCTTC | TRBV5-1 | 13 | TRBD1 | . | TRBJ1-2
CASSRTSNYGYTF | TGTGCCAGCAGCCGAACTTCTAACTATGGCTACACCTTC | TRBV27 | 13 | . | . | TRBJ1-2
CASNQPETGIRDPLNNEQFF | TGTGCCAGCAATCAGCCGGAAACGGGGATCCGGGACCCCCTTAACAATGAGCAGTTCTTC | TRBV2 | 20 | . | once | TRBJ2-1
CSVEATSVNYNEQFF | TGCAGCGTTGAGGCGACTAGCGTAAACTACAATGAGCAGTTCTTC | TRBV29-1 | 15 | TRBD2 | . | TRBJ2-1
CSVCLAGADTQYF | TGCAGCGTTTGTCTAGCGGGAGCAGATACGCAGTATTTT | TRBV29-1 | 13 | TRBD2 | many | TRBJ2-3
CASSNQQGRGTYEQYF | TGTGCCAGCAGCAACCAACAGGGAAGAGGCACCTACGAGCAGTACTTC | TRBV11-2 | 16 | . | few | TRBJ2-7
CASSLATGWNTEAFF | TGTGCCAGCAGCTTAGCGACAGGGTGGAACACTGAAGCTTTCTTT | TRBV7-2 | 15 | TRBD1 | . | TRBJ1-1
CASSLAGTDYGYTF | TGTGCCAGCAGCTTAGCCGGGACAGACTATGGCTACACCTTC | TRBV7-9 | 14 | TRBD1 | many | TRBJ1-2
CASSPGRNSPLHF | TGTGCCAGCAGCCCGGGTCGGAATTCACCCCTCCACTTT | TRBV7-2 | 13 | . | few | TRBJ1-6
CSVGDRVLETQYF | TGCAGCGTGGGGGACAGGGTCTTGGAGACCCAGTACTTC | TRBV29-1 | 13 | TRBD1 | . | TRBJ2-5
CASSLGQGPGGEQYF | TGCGCCAGCAGCTTGGGACAGGGTCCTGGCGGCGAGCAGTACTTC | TRBV5-1 | 15 | TRBD1 | many | TRBJ2-7
CASSRQLGNTDTQYF | TGTGCCAGCAGCCGTCAGCTGGGAAACACAGATACGCAGTATTTT | TRBV14 | 15 | . | . | TRBJ2-3
CASSQAGDRPYEQYF | TGTGCCAGCAGCCAAGCGGGGGACCGCCCCTACGAGCAGTACTTC | TRBV4-2 | 15 | . | many | TRBJ2-7
CASSLVGGGVVETQYF | TGTGCCAGCAGCTTAGTCGGGGGAGGGGTTGTAGAGACCCAGTACTTC | TRBV11-2 | 16 | TRBD2 | many | TRBJ2-5
CASSIAPGGLGTDTQYF | TGTGCCAGTAGTATAGCCCCTGGGGGCCTGGGCACAGATACGCAGTATTTT | TRBV19 | 17 | . | . | TRBJ2-3
CASSWNGNSEETQYF | TGTGCCAGCAGCTGGAACGGGAACTCCGAAGAGACCCAGTACTTC | TRBV7-9 | 15 | . | . | TRBJ2-5
CASSFTSGSNTGELFF | TGTGCCAGCAGCTTTACTAGCGGGTCGAACACCGGGGAGCTGTTTTTT | TRBV7-9 | 16 | TRBD2 | many | TRBJ2-2
CASSPHPRGRGQETQYF | TGTGCCAGCAGCCCGCATCCACGGGGGAGGGGGCAAGAGACCCAGTACTTC | TRBV7-2 | 17 | . | . | TRBJ2-5
CASRTGNPNQPQHF | TGTGCCAGCAGGACGGGAAATCCTAATCAGCCCCAGCATTTT | TRBV6-2/TRBV6-3 | 14 | . | . | TRBJ1-5
CASSQYRGGNQPQHF | TGTGCCAGCAGCCAATACAGGGGAGGCAATCAGCCCCAGCATTTT | TRBV7-6 | 15 | TRBD1 | few | TRBJ1-5
CASSLAFIGRGGTYEQYF | TGTGCCAGCAGCTTAGCGTTCATTGGGCGGGGAGGGACCTACGAGCAGTACTTC | TRBV7-2 | 18 | TRBD2 | few | TRBJ2-7
CASSDLLAGVRDTQYF | TGCGCCAGCAGTGATCTCCTAGCGGGGGTACGAGATACGCAGTATTTT | TRBV10-1 | 16 | TRBD2 | many | TRBJ2-3
CASGFNYNEQFF | TGCGCCAGCGGCTTCAATTACAATGAGCAGTTCTTC | TRBV10-1 | 12 | . | . | TRBJ2-1
CASSQGAGLVGGTGELFF | TGTGCCAGCAGCCAAGGGGCCGGGTTGGTTGGCGGGACCGGGGAGCTGTTTTTT | TRBV4-2 | 18 | . | few | TRBJ2-2
CSALRAGAYNEQFF | TGCAGTGCCCTACGAGCGGGAGCCTACAATGAGCAGTTCTTC | TRBV20-1 | 14 | TRBD2 | few | TRBJ2-1
CASSLDPLAGGTYNEQFF | TGCGCCAGCAGCTTGGACCCCTTGGCGGGGGGGACCTACAATGAGCAGTTCTTC | TRBV5-1 | 18 | TRBD2 | few | TRBJ2-1
CATSDPQGRSTDTQYF | TGTGCCACCAGTGACCCGCAGGGGAGGAGCACAGATACGCAGTATTTT | TRBV24-1 | 16 | . | . | TRBJ2-3